This T cell receptor beta chain originates from a study of T cell changes during pregnancy in multiple sclerosis. Generated by immunoSEQ multiplex PCR, the TCRdb table keeps only in-frame clones and is missing some. The sample has tens of thousands of clones; 90% to 95% are singletons. Sequenced here: CD8+ T cells from peripheral blood mononuclear cells, sampled in the second trimester of pregnancy. The sequence derives from a female donor with multiple sclerosis, enrolled in a pregnancy study.

The CDR3 loop reads CASPHEQAGELFF. For the CDR3, the DNA is TGTGCCAGCCCCCACGAGCAAGCCGGGGAGCTGTTTTTT. This chain uses TRBV7-9 with TRBJ2-2; D unclear. The CDR3 extends over 13 amino acids. V was trimmed by 8 bases and J by 6 bases, leaving 13 bases between them. Looked up from germline, CDR1 is SEHNR and CDR2 is FQNEAQ (reference sequence).